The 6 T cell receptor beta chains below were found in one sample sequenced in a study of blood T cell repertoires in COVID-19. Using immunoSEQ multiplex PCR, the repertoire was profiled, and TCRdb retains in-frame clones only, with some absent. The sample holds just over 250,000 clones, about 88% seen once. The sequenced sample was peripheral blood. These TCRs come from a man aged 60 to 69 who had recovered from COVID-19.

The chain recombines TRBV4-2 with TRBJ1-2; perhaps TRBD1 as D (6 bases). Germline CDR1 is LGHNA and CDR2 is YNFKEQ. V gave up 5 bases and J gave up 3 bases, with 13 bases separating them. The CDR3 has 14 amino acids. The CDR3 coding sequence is TGTGCCAGCAGCTTCCAAGGGGGGGACTATGGCTACACCTTC. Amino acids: CASSFQGGDYGYTF.

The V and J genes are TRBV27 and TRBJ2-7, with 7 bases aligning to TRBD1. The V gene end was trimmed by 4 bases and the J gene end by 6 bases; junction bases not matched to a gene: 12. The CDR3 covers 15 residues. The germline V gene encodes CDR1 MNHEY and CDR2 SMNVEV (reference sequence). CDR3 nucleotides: TGTGCCAGCAGTTCCATCGACAGGGTCGGTCTCGAGCAGTACTTC. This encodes CASSSIDRVGLEQYF.

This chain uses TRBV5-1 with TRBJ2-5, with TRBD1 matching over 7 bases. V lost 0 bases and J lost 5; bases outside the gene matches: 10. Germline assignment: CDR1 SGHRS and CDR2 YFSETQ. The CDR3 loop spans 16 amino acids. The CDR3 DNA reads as TGCGCCAGCAGCTTGGGAGTGACAGGGATCTCGGAGACCCAGTACTTC. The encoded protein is CASSLGVTGISETQYF. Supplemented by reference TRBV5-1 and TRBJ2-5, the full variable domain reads KAGVTQTPRYLIKTRGQQVTLSCSPISGHRSVSWYQQTPGQGLQFLFEYFSETQRNKGNFPGRFSGRQFSNSRSEMNVSTLELGDSALYLCASSLGVTGISETQYFGPGTRLLVL.

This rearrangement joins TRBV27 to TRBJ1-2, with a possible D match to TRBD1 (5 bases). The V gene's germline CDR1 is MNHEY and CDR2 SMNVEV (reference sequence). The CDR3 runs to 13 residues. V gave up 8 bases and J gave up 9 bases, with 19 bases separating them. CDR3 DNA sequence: TGTGCCAGCGGAGACAGTCTGATTAGGAGCTACACCTTC. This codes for CASGDSLIRSYTF.

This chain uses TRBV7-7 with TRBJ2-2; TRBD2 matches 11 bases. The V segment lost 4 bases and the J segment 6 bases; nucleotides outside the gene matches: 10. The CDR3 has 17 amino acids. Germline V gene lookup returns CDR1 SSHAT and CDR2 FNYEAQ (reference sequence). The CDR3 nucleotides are TGTGCCAGCAGCTCATACCCGGGACTAGCGGCGGCCGGGGAGCTGTTTTTT. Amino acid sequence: CASSSYPGLAAAGELFF.

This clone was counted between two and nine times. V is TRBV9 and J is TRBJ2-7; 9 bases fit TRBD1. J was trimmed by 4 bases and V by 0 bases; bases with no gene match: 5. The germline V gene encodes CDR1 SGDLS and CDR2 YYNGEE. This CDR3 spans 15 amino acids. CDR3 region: CASSVGWGQGYEQYF. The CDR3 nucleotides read TGTGCCAGCAGCGTAGGGTGGGGACAGGGATACGAGCAGTACTTC.